This passage covers 3 T cell receptor beta chains from one sample sequenced in a study of radiation and T cells in renal cell carcinoma. Time point noted: blood 2 weeks post-SBRT. Regarding treatment: 15 Gy SBRT to primary tumor, nephrectomy 4 weeks later. TCRdb's table, derived via immunoSEQ multiplex PCR, lists solely in-frame clones and lacks some. The sample records fewer than 90,000 clones, approximately 86% being singletons. The starting material was blood, obtained from a patient whose treatment included radiotherapy and nephrectomy. The receptors were sampled from a woman in her forties or fifties with renal cell carcinoma.

The V call is TRBV7-9, the J call TRBJ1-1; D is unresolved. The V end was cut by 0 bases, the J end by 7 bases, with 9 bases between. From germline, CDR1 is SEHNR and CDR2 FQNEAQ (reference sequence). The CDR3 spans 13 residues. CDR3 region: CASSLAIGFEAFF. The DNA of the CDR3 is TGTGCCAGCAGCTTAGCTATCGGGTTTGAAGCTTTCTTT.

The CDR3 protein is CASSLVWEYEQYF. CDR3 DNA sequence: TGTGCCAGCAGCTTAGTATGGGAGTACGAGCAGTACTTC. This chain links TRBV7-8 with TRBJ2-7; the D gene is possibly TRBD2 (5 bases). Germline V CDR1 and CDR2: SGHVS, FQNEAQ. The germline V and J ends were trimmed by 1 base and 4 bases, with 8 bases remaining between them. The CDR3 length is 13 residues.

This clone has a handful of counts. The V and J genes are TRBV29-1 and TRBJ1-1; D is unclear. The CDR3 sequence is 13 residues long. Trimming took 4 bases from V and 0 from J, leaving 9 bases between them. Germline V gives CDR1 SQVTM, CDR2 ANQGSEA. The CDR3 DNA reads as TGCAGCGTTGTAGGCAGGATGAACACTGAAGCTTTCTTT. This codes for CSVVGRMNTEAFF.